This entry is about one T cell receptor beta chain. Germline CDR1 SGHTA, CDR2 FQGTGA. The CDR3 has 14 residues. After removal of 4 bases from V and 4 bases from J, the junction contained 3 bases not matched to a gene. Source study methods: Estimation of nucleated cell counts relied on the amplification of reference gene primers. The repertoire was sequenced with immunoSEQ multiplex PCR; TCRdb's copy has only in-frame clones and lacks some. That table furnishes V, J and clone size, whereas the DNA furnished D and trimming. Altogether 70,000 to 85,000 clones are present, roughly 80% being singletons, with the ten largest covering roughly a sixth. This record comes from a study of blood T cell repertoires in COVID-19. At the level of the study: The analysed material was cDNA or gDNA that came from T cells, B-cell-depleted T cells, or PBMCs.

The TCR sequence derives from a woman at least 80 years old with acute or convalescent COVID-19. The chain couples TRBV7-3 to TRBJ2-3; 9 nucleotides agree with TRBD2. Input material: peripheral blood. CDR3 in DNA: TGTGCCAGCAGCTCCTTAGCGGGGGCAGATACGCAGTATTTT. As protein: CASSSLAGADTQYF.